Presented here are 4 T cell receptor beta chains from one specimen sequenced in a study of blood T cells in healthy people across ages. For the second PCR, which ran for 7 to 11 cycles, a sample-barcoded 5' primer and a J-beta primer mix were used. TCRdb used MiXCR to reprocess the 5' RACE reads, holding one entry per CDR3 protein. Among 710,000 or so distinct CDR3 sequences listed, about 30% were seen once. The sample taken for sequencing was blood. These receptors were collected from an elderly woman in good health.

This clonotype was detected many times. V usage is TRBV6-1 and J usage is TRBJ2-3, with D uncertain. Germline lookup yields CDR1 MNHNS and CDR2 SASEGT. This CDR3 comprises 14 residues. V lost 4 bases and J lost 2, with 10 bases in between. The CDR3 protein is CASSGDFYTDTQYF. CDR3 DNA: TGTGCCAGCAGTGGTGACTTTTACACAGATACGCAGTATTTT.

With respect to this clonotype: A read error is possible here, since a much larger clone lies one base away. The CDR3 DNA follows: TGTGCCAGCAGGGAGGGACAGAGATGGACAGATACGCAGTATTTT. Its translation: CASREGQRWTDTQYF. V and J are TRBV12-3 or TRBV12-4 and TRBJ2-3, with TRBD1 as a possible D gene (7 bases). CDR3 length: 15 residues. V lost 6 bases, J lost 3 bases, and 16 bases lay in between.

The chain couples TRBV20-1 to TRBJ2-1, with D possibly matching TRBD1 (5 bases). Germline loops: CDR1 DFQATT, CDR2 SNEGSKA (reference sequence). CDR3 size: 10 residues. Trimming removed 4 bases from V and 7 bases from J, with 5 bases in between. This CDR3 is CSAKGNEQFF. DNA for the CDR3: TGCAGTGCTAAGGGGAATGAGCAGTTCTTC.

The chain couples TRBV6-2 or TRBV6-3 to TRBJ1-5; 7 bases agree with TRBD1. The J segment lost 0 bases and the V segment lost 5 bases, leaving 7 bases of the junction unmatched. Per the germline V gene, CDR1 is MNHEY and CDR2 is SVGEGT. The CDR3 has 16 amino acids. The chain's CDR3 is CASSGPRTGSNQPQHF. DNA of the CDR3: TGTGCCAGCAGTGGACCCCGGACAGGTAGCAATCAGCCCCAGCATTTT.